This T cell receptor beta chain was recovered during a study of blood T cell repertoires in COVID-19. Across the whole study: Sources were T cells, B-cell-depleted T cells, or PBMCs; the material itself was cDNA or gDNA.

Only in-frame clones appear in the TCRdb table, and some are missing; sequencing was by immunoSEQ multiplex PCR. The data show some 120,000 clones, with 75% to 90% seen just once and under 3.5% held by the top ten. Seattle researchers signed up patients amid active infection and tracked them longitudinally. Trimming pared 0 bases from V and 10 bases from J, leaving 16 bases between. This CDR3 comprises 14 residues. Germline V gives CDR1 MNHEY, CDR2 SVGEGT. J is TRBJ2-7 and V is TRBV6-2 or TRBV6-3, with a possible D match to TRBD2 (5 bases). The receptor was derived from a woman of 80 years or more with COVID-19, enrolled during active disease. The specimen was peripheral blood. The CDR3 nucleotides are TGTGCCAGCAGTTACTCGGGCGGGCGAGATGAACAGTACTTC. It codes for CASSYSGGRDEQYF.